These 13 T cell receptor beta chains originate from one sample sequenced in a study of blood T cell repertoires in COVID-19. The table came from immunoSEQ multiplex PCR; TCRdb's copy has only in-frame clones and leaves some out. The table lists approximately 240,000 clones, approximately 79% of them singletons, with under 4.5% in the top ten. The source material was peripheral blood. Receptors were obtained from a woman in her forties with active or convalescent COVID-19.

The chain combines TRBV6-1 with TRBJ1-3, with a weak D call TRBD1 (6 bases). The CDR3 covers 17 residues. CDR1 and CDR2 (germline): MNHNS, SASEGT. Deletions cut 4 bases from V and 0 bases from J, with 16 bases between. CDR3 nucleotides: TGTGCCAGCAGTGGTACTACAGGGTTAGTCTCTGGAAACACCATATATTTT. This codes for CASSGTTGLVSGNTIYF.

The V and J genes are TRBV9 and TRBJ1-1; weak D call: TRBD1 (5 bases). This CDR3 spans 14 amino acids. Looked up from germline, CDR1 is SGDLS and CDR2 is YYNGEE. The germline V and J ends were trimmed by 6 bases and 0 bases, with 12 bases remaining between them. In nucleotides, the CDR3 is TGTGCCAGCATGCCGGGGGGTATGAACACTGAAGCTTTCTTT. Protein: CASMPGGMNTEAFF.

The chain carries TRBV19 and TRBJ1-4; D gene ambiguous. The CDR3 covers 14 residues. Looked up from germline, CDR1 is LNHDA and CDR2 is SQIVND (reference sequence). Trimming took off 7 bases at V and 0 bases at J, with 9 bases between the two ends. The CDR3 here is CASTREATNEKLFF. In DNA form, the CDR3 reads TGTGCCAGTACCCGGGAGGCAACTAATGAAAAACTGTTTTTT.

In its sample, this clone was seen a few times. The J gene is TRBJ2-1, the V gene TRBV6-4, with 10 bases aligning to TRBD1. Trimming removed 6 bases from V and 8 bases from J; junction bases left unmatched: 7. CDR3 length equals 14 residues. CDR1 MRHNA and CDR2 SNTAGT come from the germline V gene. This CDR3 reads CASSHGTGDYEQFF. CDR3 bases: TGTGCCAGCAGCCACGGGACAGGGGATTATGAGCAGTTCTTC.

The CDR3 nucleotides are TGTGCCAGCAGCCTGCCGGTGGGTCGGCTAGCGGGGGAGAGCGCAGATACGCAGTATTTT. Translating it yields CASSLPVGRLAGESADTQYF. The chain has TRBV7-6 and TRBJ2-3, with 10 bases aligning to TRBD2. The ends lost 5 bases at V and 4 bases at J; junction bases unmatched: 21. The CDR3 is 20 amino acids. Germline lookup yields CDR1 SGHVS and CDR2 FNYEAQ.

The V gene is TRBV28, the J gene TRBJ2-7, with 7 bases fitting TRBD1. Germline loops: CDR1 MDHEN, CDR2 SYDVKM. The trim removed 5 bases at V and 0 bases at J, leaving 7 bases unmatched. The CDR3 covers 15 residues. Written as DNA, the CDR3 is TGTGCCAGCAGTAAGAGGGGGCTCAGCTCCTACGAGCAGTACGTC. Amino acids: CASSKRGLSSYEQYV.

The CDR3 loop is CASSAGFSYNSPLHF. Here the CDR3 DNA reads TGTGCCAGCAGTGCGGGGTTCTCCTATAATTCACCCCTCCACTTT. V gene TRBV2 combines with J gene TRBJ1-6; D unresolved. This CDR3 contains 15 residues. V was shortened by 4 bases and J by 0 bases, with 7 bases between the two germline ends. Germline V CDR1 and CDR2: SNHLY, FYNNEI.

Here the CDR3 DNA reads TGTGCCAGCAGCCAAGAACCCGCGGGGGCTACAGATACGCAGTATTTT. Protein sequence: CASSQEPAGATDTQYF. This rearrangement joins TRBV14 to TRBJ2-3; D perhaps matches TRBD2 (7 bases). Between the trimmed V and J ends, which lost 0 bases and 3 bases, there was a span of 13 bases. Germline values: CDR1 SGHDN, CDR2 FVKESK. The CDR3 is 16 residues long.

At least ten counts were recorded for this clone. V usage is TRBV6-5 and J usage is TRBJ1-4; TRBD1 might be the D (5 bases). The germline V and J ends were trimmed by 5 bases and 7 bases, with 14 bases remaining between them. The V gene's germline CDR1 is MNHEY and CDR2 SVGAGI. The CDR3 sequence is 14 residues long. CDR3 nucleotide sequence: TGTGCCAGCAGTCCAGGGTCCGGCGGTGAAAAACTGTTTTTT. This gives the protein CASSPGSGGEKLFF.

The chain couples TRBV30 to TRBJ2-7, with a weak D call TRBD1 (6 bases). V lost 7 bases and J 5 bases, leaving 15 bases between the germline ends. Per the germline V gene, CDR1 is GTSNPN and CDR2 is SVGIG (reference sequence). This CDR3 comprises 12 residues. In DNA form, the CDR3 reads TGTGCCTCTTCATGGGGGCCCCACGAGCAGTACTTC. Amino acids: CASSWGPHEQYF.

This chain connects TRBV27 to TRBJ1-1; 10 positions agree with TRBD1. V gave up 5 bases and J gave up 4 bases; unmatched junction bases: 4. This CDR3 has 14 residues. CDR1 is MNHEY and CDR2 is SMNVEV in the germline V gene (reference sequence). The CDR3 bases are TGTGCCAGCAGTGGACAGGGGGGGACCACTGAAGCTTTCTTT. Amino acid sequence: CASSGQGGTTEAFF.

V is TRBV7-2 and J is TRBJ1-1; 8 positions match TRBD1. This CDR3 region has 14 residues. Germline lookup yields CDR1 SGHTA and CDR2 FQGNSA. Trimming cost V 4 bases and J 11 bases; bases outside gene matches: 12. CDR3 in amino acids: CASSSGQGEVEAFF. CDR3 in DNA: TGTGCCAGCAGCTCAGGACAGGGAGAGGTTGAGGCTTTCTTT.

This clone has only a few counts. This sequence joins TRBV9 and TRBJ2-1, with D possibly being TRBD2 (6 bases). The germline V gene encodes CDR1 SGDLS and CDR2 YYNGEE. V lost 4 bases and J lost 3, with 17 bases in between. This CDR3 is 16 amino acids long. The chain's CDR3 is CASSPDTSQFYNEQFF. The CDR3 nucleotides read TGTGCCAGCAGCCCAGACACTAGCCAATTCTACAATGAGCAGTTCTTC.